Listed below are T cell receptor beta chains from one sample, sequenced in a study of cytomegalovirus exposure and HLA in healthy donors. Assay: immunoSEQ multiplex PCR; the TCRdb copy retains only in-frame clones and omits some. The sample carries some 150,000 clones, 65% to 80% recorded once. Source material: PBMCs. Source of these receptors: a man aged 35-49 years in good health and CMV-seronegative. The CDR3 runs from the conserved cysteine through the conserved F or W. Fields, in order: J gene, D gene, V gene, clone size, CDR3 DNA, CDR3 protein. The D gene is left open where the match is weak. Expanded clones are given a class, and other clones once, few, many or no size at all.

>TRBJ2-7|NA|TRBV27|NA
TGTGCCAGCAGTTTGGCTGACGGGAGTTACGAGCAGTACTTC
CASSLADGSYEQYF
>TRBJ2-3|NA|TRBV7-9|NA
TGTGCCAGCCTAGAAAGAGTGACAGATACGCAGTATTTT
CASLERVTDTQYF
>TRBJ2-6|NA|TRBV5-1|NA
TGCGCCAGCAGCTTGGGCAGTCCTTCTGGGGCCAACGTCCTGACTTTC
CASSLGSPSGANVLTF
>TRBJ2-7|TRBD1|TRBV7-6|NA
TGTGCCAGCAGCTTAGAGCTTCAGGGGGCCTCCTACGAGCAGTACTTC
CASSLELQGASYEQYF
>TRBJ1-2|TRBD1|TRBV4-1|NA
TGCGCCAGCAGCCAAGATCGGTCCAGGGGGCAGGACTATGGCTACACCTTC
CASSQDRSRGQDYGYTF
>TRBJ2-2|NA|TRBV18|NA
TGTGCCAGCTCTGAAAGGGGAACCGGGGAGCTGTTTTTT
CASSERGTGELFF
>TRBJ2-3|TRBD1|TRBV5-4|NA
TGTGCTTTATCGACAGGGGCTAGCACAGATACGCAGTATTTT
CALSTGASTDTQYF
>TRBJ2-3|TRBD1|TRBV7-2|NA
TGTGCCAGCAGCCGACAGGGTCAAGATACGCAGTATTTT
CASSRQGQDTQYF
>TRBJ1-1|TRBD1|TRBV19|NA
TGTGCCAGTAGTATAGTTGGGACAGGGAGCACTGAAGCTTTCTTT
CASSIVGTGSTEAFF
>TRBJ2-1|NA|TRBV11-3|NA
TGTGCCAGCAGCTTAGGGTACAGGGAGGGTGAGCAGTTCTTC
CASSLGYREGEQFF
>TRBJ2-5|TRBD1|TRBV13|NA
TGTGCCAGCAGTTACGGGGACAGACAAGAGACCCAGTACTTC
CASSYGDRQETQYF
>TRBJ1-5|NA|TRBV19|NA
TGTGCCAGTAGCCCGAGAAGGGGGAATCAGCCCCAGCATTTT
CASSPRRGNQPQHF
>TRBJ2-1|TRBD2|TRBV28|NA
TGTGCCACCGATTGGCGGGGGGCCTTCAATGAGCAGTTCTTC
CATDWRGAFNEQFF
>TRBJ2-1|TRBD1|TRBV2|few
TGTGCCAGCAGCTATCGACAGGGAGAAAACAATGAGCAGTTCTTC
CASSYRQGENNEQFF
>TRBJ1-2|TRBD1|TRBV7-9|NA
TGTGCCAGCAGCCATCCCAGGGGCAGGGGGCTTGGCTATGGCTACACCTTC
CASSHPRGRGLGYGYTF
>TRBJ1-1|TRBD1|TRBV5-1|NA
TGCGCCAGCAGCTGGGGACAGGGGGACACTGAAGCTTTCTTT
CASSWGQGDTEAFF
>TRBJ2-5|NA|TRBV12-2|NA
TGTGCAAGTCGCTTAGGGAGGAGGACAGGAAGAGAGACCCAGTACTTC
CASRLGRRTGRETQYF
>TRBJ2-5|NA|TRBV6-5|once
TGTGCCAGCAGAAGGGACTTCCGACGGGAGACCCAGTACTTC
CASRRDFRRETQYF
>TRBJ1-4|TRBD1|TRBV19|NA
TGTGCCAGTAGTCCCGGGACAGTTGGTGAAAAACTGTTTTTT
CASSPGTVGEKLFF
>TRBJ2-1|NA|TRBV29-1|once
TGCAGCGTGGAGGTAACCTCCTACAATGAGCAGTTCTTC
CSVEVTSYNEQFF
>TRBJ2-7|NA|TRBV5-4|few
TGTGCCAGCAGCTTGGGTCCCTTAGCTTCCTACGAGCAGTACTTC
CASSLGPLASYEQYF
>TRBJ1-2|NA|TRBV28|NA
TGTGCCAGCACTAACAGGGTTTATGGCTACACCTTC
CASTNRVYGYTF
>TRBJ2-7|NA|TRBV4-3|NA
TGCGCCAGCAGCCAAAGCCAGGGTTCGTACGAGCAGTACTTC
CASSQSQGSYEQYF
>TRBJ1-2|TRBD1|TRBV11-2|NA
TGTGCCAGCAGCAGGGGACAGGGAGACTCTGGCTACACCTTC
CASSRGQGDSGYTF
>TRBJ2-6|TRBD1|TRBV2|few
TGTGCCAGTGGACAGGGGGGCTCTGGGGCCAACGTCCTGACTTTC
CASGQGGSGANVLTF
>TRBJ1-5|NA|TRBV6-5|NA
TGTGCCAGCAGAGGGGCCCTTAATCAGCCCCAGCATTTT
CASRGALNQPQHF
>TRBJ2-2|TRBD1|TRBV4-1|NA
TGCGCCAGCAGCCAAGATTCGGGACAGGGTACCGGGGAGCTGTTTTTT
CASSQDSGQGTGELFF
>TRBJ2-2|TRBD2|TRBV5-1|NA
TGCGCCAGCAGCTCTCTAGCGGGAAACACCGGGGAGCTGTTTTTT
CASSSLAGNTGELFF
>TRBJ1-5|NA|TRBV27|NA
TGTGCCAGCAGTGTTGGGGGGGGCGGGCTTGGCAATCAGCCCCAGCATTTT
CASSVGGGGLGNQPQHF
>TRBJ2-7|NA|TRBV5-8|NA
TGTGCCAGCAGCCTAGACTACGAGCAGTACTTC
CASSLDYEQYF
>TRBJ2-7|NA|TRBV7-7|NA
TGTGCTAGCAGCTCGGCAGCCAGGGTGTCCTACGAGCAGTACTTC
CASSSAARVSYEQYF
>TRBJ2-7|NA|TRBV10-3|NA
TGTGCCGCCAAAGAAGTAAACAGGGACGAGCAGTACTTC
CAAKEVNRDEQYF
>TRBJ2-3|NA|TRBV5-4|NA
TGTGCCAGCAGCTTACGGGATCTAGATACGCAGTATTTT
CASSLRDLDTQYF
>TRBJ2-1|NA|TRBV5-1|NA
TGCGCCAGCAGCTCTGGGCAGGCCGGGGACAATGAGCAGTTCTTC
CASSSGQAGDNEQFF